This T cell receptor beta chain was profiled in a study of shared clonotypes between healthy human individuals. Study-wide findings and caveats: Some clonotypes were shared by all four sorted-subset donors, while others were not shared. The non-shared ones had lower generation probabilities than the shared ones.

Libraries were prepared by immunoSEQ multiplex PCR; TCRdb keeps only in-frame clonotypes and omits some of them. The sample yields under 1,100,000 clones, around 78% seen once. The CDR3 is 14 amino acids. CDR1 KGHSH and CDR2 LQKENI come from the germline V gene. Trimming cost V 3 bases and J 6 bases; bases outside gene matches: 5. On this clone: Its specificity is not known.

The sequencing sample was made of memory CD4+ T cells from PBMCs. Subset denoted: CD45RA-negative fraction. The sequence derives from a man younger than 35 in good health. Some clones in this sample may be carry-over from other donors' samples. This chain uses TRBV18 with TRBJ2-7; 10 nucleotides line up with TRBD2. The CDR3 DNA follows: TGTGCCAGCTCACCCGGACTAGCGGTCGGCGAGCAGTACTTC. Its translation is CASSPGLAVGEQYF.